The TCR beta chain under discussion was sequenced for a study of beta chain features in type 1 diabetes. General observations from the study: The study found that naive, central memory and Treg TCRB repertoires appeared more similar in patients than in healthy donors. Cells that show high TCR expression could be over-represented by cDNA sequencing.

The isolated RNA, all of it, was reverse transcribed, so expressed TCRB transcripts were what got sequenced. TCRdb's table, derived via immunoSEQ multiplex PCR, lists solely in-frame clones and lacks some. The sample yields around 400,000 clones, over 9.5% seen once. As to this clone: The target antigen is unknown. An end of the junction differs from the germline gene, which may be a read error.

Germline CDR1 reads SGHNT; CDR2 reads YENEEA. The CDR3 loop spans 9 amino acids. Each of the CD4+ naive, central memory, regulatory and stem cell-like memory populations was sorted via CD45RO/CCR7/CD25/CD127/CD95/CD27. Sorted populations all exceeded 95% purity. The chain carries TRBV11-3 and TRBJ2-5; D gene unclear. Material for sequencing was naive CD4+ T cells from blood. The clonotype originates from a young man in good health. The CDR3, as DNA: TGTGCCAGCCTAGTGGAAACGGACTTC. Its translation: CASLVETDF.